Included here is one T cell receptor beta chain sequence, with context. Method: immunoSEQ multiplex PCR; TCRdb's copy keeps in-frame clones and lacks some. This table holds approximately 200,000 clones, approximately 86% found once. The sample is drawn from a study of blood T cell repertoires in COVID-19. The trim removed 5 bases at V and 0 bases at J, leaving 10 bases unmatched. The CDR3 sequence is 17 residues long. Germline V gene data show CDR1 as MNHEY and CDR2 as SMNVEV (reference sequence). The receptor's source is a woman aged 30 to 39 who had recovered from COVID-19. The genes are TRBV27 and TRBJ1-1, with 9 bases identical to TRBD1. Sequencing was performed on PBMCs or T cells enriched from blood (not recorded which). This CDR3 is CASSPNRGRWMNTEAFF. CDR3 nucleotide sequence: TGTGCCAGCAGTCCTAACAGGGGGCGGTGGATGAACACTGAAGCTTTCTTT.